This T cell receptor (beta chain) was profiled in a study of cytomegalovirus exposure and HLA in healthy donors. Study overall: The roughly 700 first-cohort repertoires shared a platform with the roughly 120 validation repertoires, as reported in a later analysis.

Germline V gene sequence: CDR1 MNHEY, CDR2 SVGAGI. With V trimmed by 2 bases and J by 2 bases, 6 bases remained unmatched. CDR3 size: 16 residues. The method was immunoSEQ multiplex PCR; TCRdb's version includes in-frame clones alone and lacks a portion of them. Found here are around 300,000 clones, around 85% of them singletons; the top ten hold approximately 1%. Regarding this clone: Its antigen is not known.

Broader study findings: The study listed roughly 160 cytomegalovirus-associated TCR beta chains. In a later analysis, first-cohort TCR clusters were found to tend to co-occur in the 100 to 150 validation repertoires. A few of the chains that were CMV-associated were confirmed in vitro to be specific for CMV antigens.

Sequenced input: PBMCs. The chain links TRBV6-5 to TRBJ2-3, with 8 bases fitting TRBD2. This clonotype was obtained from a woman aged 18-29 years in good health and CMV-seronegative. This CDR3 is CASSYIAGGPTDTQYF. CDR3 in DNA: TGTGCCAGCAGTTACATTGCGGGAGGCCCCACAGATACGCAGTATTTT.